This is a list of T cell receptor beta chains from one sample in a study of cytomegalovirus exposure and HLA in healthy donors. Some clones are missing from TCRdb's copy, which holds only in-frame ones; the method was immunoSEQ multiplex PCR. The sample carries 150,000 or so clones, roughly three quarters recorded once. Sequencing input: PBMCs. The receptors here all came from a woman between 50 and 59 years old in good health and CMV-seropositive. Both conserved end residues are part of each CDR3. The D gene is left open where the match is weak. The size of a clone is reported for some rows only, either as once, few or many, or as a class for expanded clones.

>.|TRBJ1-2|.|TRBV13|14
CASSLGKPAYGYTF
TGTGCCAGCAGCTTAGGGAAGCCTGCCTATGGCTACACCTTC
>.|TRBJ2-2|.|TRBV28|14
CASSRGQHTGELFF
TGTGCCAGCAGCCGAGGACAGCACACCGGGGAGCTGTTTTTT
>TRBD2|TRBJ2-1|.|TRBV9|20
CASSVAWSQFSGSSYNEQFF
TGTGCCAGCAGCGTAGCTTGGTCACAGTTTAGCGGGAGCTCCTACAATGAGCAGTTCTTC
>TRBD1|TRBJ2-6|few|TRBV2|18
CASSDVTGVSSGANVLTF
TGTGCCAGCAGTGATGTGACAGGGGTTTCCTCTGGGGCCAACGTCCTGACTTTC
>TRBD1|TRBJ1-2|once|TRBV10-3|17
CAISPTRTGGENYGYTF
TGTGCCATCAGTCCCACACGGACAGGGGGCGAAAACTATGGCTACACCTTC
>.|TRBJ2-1|.|TRBV28|15
CASSGAAEAANEQFF
TGTGCCAGCAGTGGGGCGGCAGAGGCGGCCAATGAGCAGTTCTTC
>TRBD1|TRBJ1-1|.|TRBV11-2|16
CASSYPVGQGITEAFF
TGTGCCAGCAGCTACCCCGTGGGACAGGGTATCACTGAAGCTTTCTTT
>.|TRBJ1-2|.|TRBV5-4|15
CASSLPPIGEWGYTF
TGTGCCAGCAGCTTACCCCCCATTGGTGAGTGGGGCTACACCTTC
>TRBD1|TRBJ1-6|.|TRBV6-5|15
CASSLADRGDSPLHF
TGTGCCAGCAGTTTGGCAGACAGGGGGGACTCACCCCTCCACTTT
>TRBD1|TRBJ1-6|.|TRBV19|18
CASSWDRGIRELNSPLHF
TGTGCCAGTAGTTGGGACAGGGGGATAAGGGAGCTTAATTCACCCCTCCACTTT
>TRBD2|TRBJ2-2|.|TRBV5-4|14
CASRLAGGVGELFF
TGTGCCAGCAGACTAGCGGGGGGCGTCGGGGAGCTGTTTTTT
>TRBD1|TRBJ2-5|few|TRBV2|13
CASSVQGEETQYF
TGTGCCAGCAGTGTGCAGGGGGAAGAGACCCAGTACTTC
>.|TRBJ2-1|.|TRBV19|16
CASSIQRGGAGNEQFF
TGTGCCAGTAGTATCCAACGAGGGGGGGCCGGGAATGAGCAGTTCTTC
>TRBD1|TRBJ2-5|.|TRBV5-1|14
CASSSGQGSETQYF
TGCGCCAGCAGCTCGGGACAGGGGAGTGAGACCCAGTACTTC
>.|TRBJ1-3|once|TRBV5-1|16
CASGKDGIDSGNTIYF
TGCGCCAGCGGGAAGGACGGGATAGACTCTGGAAACACCATATATTTT
>.|TRBJ1-1|.|TRBV14|15
CASSHQVRGNTEAFF
TGTGCCAGCAGCCACCAGGTCCGGGGGAACACTGAAGCTTTCTTT
>.|TRBJ2-5|.|TRBV21-1|16
CASSKGLAGVPETQYF
TGTGCCAGCAGCAAAGGACTAGCGGGAGTCCCAGAGACCCAGTACTTC
>TRBD2|TRBJ2-7|.|TRBV5-1|15
CASSPGLAEVYEQYF
TGCGCCAGCAGCCCGGGACTAGCTGAAGTCTACGAGCAGTACTTC
>.|TRBJ2-6|.|TRBV5-1|16
CASSFGRVAGANGLTF
TGCGCCAGCAGCTTCGGTCGGGTAGCTGGGGCCAACGGCCTGACTTTC
>TRBD2|TRBJ2-7|once|TRBV27|18
CASSSRRGTSGGDYEQYF
TGTGCCAGCAGTTCGCGGAGGGGGACTAGCGGGGGGGACTACGAGCAGTACTTC
>.|TRBJ1-1|.|TRBV11-3|13
CASSLDREAEAFF
TGTGCCAGCAGCTTAGATCGGGAAGCCGAAGCTTTCTTT
>.|TRBJ2-1|.|TRBV9|15
CASSVGTASYNEQFF
TGTGCCAGCAGCGTTGGAACAGCCAGCTACAATGAGCAGTTCTTC